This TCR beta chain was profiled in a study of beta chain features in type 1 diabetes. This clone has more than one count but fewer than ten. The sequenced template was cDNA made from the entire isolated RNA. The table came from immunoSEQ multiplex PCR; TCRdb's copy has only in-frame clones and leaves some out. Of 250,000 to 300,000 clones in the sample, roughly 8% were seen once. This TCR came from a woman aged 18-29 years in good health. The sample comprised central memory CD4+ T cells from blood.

For the CDR3, the DNA is TGTGCCAGCAGTCCCCTCCAGCGGGGGGGCCGTTACGAGCAGTACGTC. It is translated as CASSPLQRGGRYEQYV. The J gene is TRBJ2-7, the V gene TRBV28, with 10 positions matching TRBD2. V was clipped by 5 bases and J by 4 bases; unmatched bases: 11. The germline V gene has CDR1 MDHEN and CDR2 SYDVKM. This CDR3 region has 16 residues.